This is a list of T cell receptor beta chains from one sample in a study of circulating CD8 cells and anti-PD-1 response in melanoma. TCRdb independently ran MiXCR on the reads; one entry per CDR3 protein. The sample lists roughly 2,000 distinct CDR3 sequences, about 8% occurring once. The input for sequencing was CD8+ T cells from PBMCs, taken at baseline or after one month of anti-PD-1 therapy (not recorded which). These receptors originate from a human donor with melanoma. Each CDR3 is given with its conserved first and last residue. The D gene is left open where the match is weak. Not every row has a clone size; where given, it reads once, few, many or a size class.

D: TRBD2
V: TRBV5-5
size: medium-sized
J: TRBJ2-5
DNA: TGTGCCAGCAGCCGGGAAGGGACTAGCGGTTACTCCCAAGAGACCCAGTACTTC
CDR3: CASSREGTSGYSQETQYF

D: TRBD2
V: TRBV27
size: medium-sized
J: TRBJ2-1
DNA: TGTGCCAGCAGTTTACCGGGGCTAGCGGGAGGGCGTGAGCAGTTCTTC
CDR3: CASSLPGLAGGREQFF

D: TRBD1
V: TRBV5-6
size: large
J: TRBJ1-1
DNA: TGTGCCAGTGAGATACAGGGGTTTTCGAACACTGAAGCTTTCTTT
CDR3: CASEIQGFSNTEAFF

D: .
V: TRBV6-6
size: large
J: TRBJ2-1
DNA: TGTGCCAGCAGCCCGGACCGACTCTACAATGAGCAGTTCTTC
CDR3: CASSPDRLYNEQFF

D: .
V: TRBV7-3
size: .
J: TRBJ2-1
DNA: TGTGCCAGCAGCTTTGGAGGGGAGCAGTTCTTC
CDR3: CASSFGGEQFF

D: TRBD1
V: TRBV27
size: medium-sized
J: TRBJ1-1
DNA: TGTGCCAGCAGTGACAGGGGGACTGAAGCTTTCTTT
CDR3: CASSDRGTEAFF

D: .
V: TRBV6-5
size: few
J: TRBJ2-7
DNA: TGTGCCAGCAGCCCCGGCGTTAGCTCCTACGAGCAGTACTTC
CDR3: CASSPGVSSYEQYF

D: .
V: TRBV20-1
size: medium-sized
J: TRBJ2-7
DNA: TGCAGTGCTAGAGTAGGAGAGGGGCCCTACGAGCAGTACTTC
CDR3: CSARVGEGPYEQYF

D: .
V: TRBV25-1
size: large
J: TRBJ1-2
DNA: TGTGCCAGCAGTCAGGCGGTCTATGGCTACACCTTC
CDR3: CASSQAVYGYTF

D: TRBD1
V: TRBV12-3/TRBV12-4
size: medium-sized
J: TRBJ1-2
DNA: TGTGCCAGCAGTTCCGGGACAGGAGCTGGTGCTAACTATGGCTACACCTTC
CDR3: CASSSGTGAGANYGYTF

D: TRBD2
V: TRBV19
size: .
J: TRBJ2-1
DNA: TGTGCCAGTAGTATACTAGCGGGAGGAGCCTACAATGAGCAGTTCTTC
CDR3: CASSILAGGAYNEQFF

D: .
V: TRBV27
size: large
J: TRBJ2-2
DNA: TGTGCCAGCAGTTTCTCCCTAGGTAGCACCGGGGAGCTGTTTTTT
CDR3: CASSFSLGSTGELFF

D: .
V: TRBV4-2
size: medium-sized
J: TRBJ2-1
DNA: TGTGCCAGCAGCCAAGAGTTGGCGGAATCCAATGAGCAGTTCTTC
CDR3: CASSQELAESNEQFF

D: TRBD1
V: TRBV25-1
size: medium-sized
J: TRBJ1-2
DNA: TGTGCCAGCGACGGACAGGGCGTAGGGTATGGCTACACCTTC
CDR3: CASDGQGVGYGYTF

D: .
V: TRBV5-6
size: medium-sized
J: TRBJ2-7
DNA: TGTGCCAGCTCCCAGGAGGGGTACGAGCAGTACTTC
CDR3: CASSQEGYEQYF